These 9 T cell receptor beta chains share one sample of origin, sequenced in a study of shared clonotypes between healthy human individuals. TCRdb's table, derived via immunoSEQ multiplex PCR, lists solely in-frame clones and lacks some. The table lists around 1.5 million clones, approximately 98% of them singletons, with about 0.42% in the top ten. The sample taken for sequencing was naive CD4+ T cells sorted from blood. Subset reported: CD45RA+ positively selected. These receptors originate from a man younger than 45 in good health.

V is TRBV7-3 and J is TRBJ2-7; D is possibly TRBD1 (6 bases). Germline loops: CDR1 SGHTA, CDR2 FQGTGA. CDR3 length: 14 amino acids. V was clipped by 1 base and J by 6 bases, with 13 bases between them. As DNA, the CDR3 is TGTGCCAGCAGCTTAAAGGGGGATCCGGGCGAGCAGTACTTC. Protein product: CASSLKGDPGEQYF.

The V gene is TRBV27, the J gene TRBJ2-4; D ambiguous. The V gene lost 7 bases and the J gene lost 6 bases, with 22 bases spanning the gap. CDR3 length: 16 residues. Germline V CDR1 and CDR2: MNHEY, SMNVEV (reference sequence). Written as DNA, the CDR3 is TGTGCCAGCACCACACTCAATGCCGGGCTTGGAAACATTCAGTACTTC. This sequence encodes CASTTLNAGLGNIQYF.

This rearrangement joins TRBV5-1 to TRBJ2-3; TRBD2 aligns across 12 bases. With V trimmed by 5 bases and J by 5 bases, 3 bases remained unmatched. Per germline, CDR1 SGHRS and CDR2 YFSETQ. This CDR3 spans 14 amino acids. The CDR3 protein is CASSSTSGGDTQYF. The DNA of the CDR3 is TGCGCCAGCAGTTCGACTAGCGGGGGAGATACGCAGTATTTT.

The CDR3 bases are TGTGCCAGCAGCGTAGGAGTCACTACCTTTGGGACAGATACGCAGTATTTT. The encoded protein is CASSVGVTTFGTDTQYF. The chain combines TRBV9 with TRBJ2-3; D gene ambiguous. With 0 bases removed from V and 3 bases from J, the gap between germline ends came to 17 bases. The germline V gene encodes CDR1 SGDLS and CDR2 YYNGEE. This CDR3 comprises 17 residues.

The CDR3: CASSPWDGQNTEAFF. Written as DNA, the CDR3 is TGTGCCAGCAGTCCATGGGACGGACAAAACACTGAAGCTTTCTTT. J is TRBJ1-1 and V is TRBV27; D perhaps matches TRBD1 (5 bases). Trimming shortened V by 5 bases and J by 2 bases, and 15 bases separated the two germline ends. Germline lookup yields CDR1 MNHEY and CDR2 SMNVEV (reference sequence). This CDR3 comprises 15 residues.

The chain carries TRBV27 and TRBJ1-4, with D perhaps matching TRBD1 (5 bases). With 4 bases removed from V and 5 bases from J, the gap between germline ends came to 14 bases. Germline CDR1 is MNHEY and CDR2 is SMNVEV (reference sequence). The CDR3 has 15 residues. CDR3 sequence reads: CASSSLGATNEKLFF. The CDR3 nucleotides are TGTGCCAGCAGTTCCCTCGGGGCGACGAATGAAAAACTGTTTTTT. Full variable domain (outside the CDR3, taken from reference TRBV27 and TRBJ1-4): EAQVTQNPRYLITVTGKKLTVTCSQNMNHEYMSWYRQDPGLGLRQIYYSMNVEVTDKGDVPEGYKVSRKEKRNFPLILESPSPNQTSLYFCASSSLGATNEKLFFGSGTQLSVL.

This chain links TRBV19 with TRBJ1-2; unclear D gene. This CDR3 has 12 residues. V shed 5 bases and J shed 6 bases, with 10 bases lying between them. Germline V gene sequence: CDR1 LNHDA, CDR2 SQIVND (reference sequence). The CDR3 coding sequence is TGTGCCAGTAGTCGACGGGGAGATGGCTACACCTTC. Protein product: CASSRRGDGYTF.

The chain employs TRBV6-1 and TRBJ2-7; 8 bases map to TRBD1. Germline CDR1 MNHNS, CDR2 SASEGT. The junction had 5 bases not matched to a gene; V was cut back by 3 bases and J by 1 base. This CDR3 spans 15 amino acids. CDR3: CASSDRDRLSYEQYF. The CDR3 nucleotides are TGTGCCAGCAGTGACAGGGACAGGTTATCCTACGAGCAGTACTTC.

The table lists this clone with a count of one. V and J are TRBV15 and TRBJ1-1; a possible D gene is TRBD1 (5 bases). Deletions cut 6 bases from V and 1 base from J, with 12 bases between. Germline V CDR1 and CDR2: LNHNV, YYDKDF (reference sequence). The CDR3 spans 14 residues. In nucleotides, the CDR3 is TGTGCCACCAGAGGGGTTGGTCGGAACACTGAAGCTTTCTTT. This gives the protein CATRGVGRNTEAFF.